This TCR beta chain emerged from a study of blood T cell repertoires in COVID-19. Study-level information: PBMCs, B-cell-depleted T cells, or T cells were the source of the cDNA or gDNA that made up the material.

The CDR3 spans 14 residues. V lost 2 bases to trimming and J lost 3 bases; unmatched junction nucleotides: 7. Germline V gives CDR1 GTSNPN, CDR2 SVGIG (reference sequence). Assignment of participants to cohorts was predicated upon participant-reported clinical history. Authors' data handling: Amplification with reference gene primers provided the estimates of nucleated cell counts. Clones were read by immunoSEQ multiplex PCR, and TCRdb kept only the in-frame ones, dropping some. The V and J calls and the clone size are those of that table, but D and trimming were determined from the DNA. Of approximately 200,000 clones in the sample, around 84% were seen once.

V and J are TRBV30 and TRBJ2-7; 7 bases are a match to TRBD1. This sequence originates from a man aged 35-49 years who had recovered from COVID-19. Specimen: PBMCs or T cells enriched from blood (not recorded which). The CDR3 sequence is CAWSPGTDSYEQYF. In DNA form, the CDR3 reads TGTGCCTGGAGTCCAGGGACAGACAGCTACGAGCAGTACTTC.